Below, 13 T cell receptor beta chains from the same sample are listed, as sequenced in a study of blood T cell repertoires in COVID-19. Produced via immunoSEQ multiplex PCR; TCRdb's table is partial and in-frame only. The sample records 350,000 to 400,000 clones, 88% being singletons. Sequencing was carried out using PBMCs or T cells enriched from blood (not recorded which). These receptors were obtained from a woman aged 25 to 39 with acute COVID-19.

Concerning this clone itself: This CDR3 is also generated by other DNA sequences in the sample. V gene TRBV18 combines with J gene TRBJ2-7; possibly TRBD1 for D (6 bases). CDR3 length: 12 residues. CDR1 KGHSH and CDR2 LQKENI come from the germline V gene. V shed 4 bases and J shed 4 bases, with 8 bases lying between them. The CDR3 protein is CASSRDTYEQYF. CDR3 bases: TGTGCCAGCTCACGGGACACATACGAGCAGTACTTC.

This chain joins TRBV6-5 and TRBJ2-5, with D possibly matching TRBD2 (5 bases). The CDR3 spans 12 residues. The V and J ends lost 6 bases and 5 bases respectively, with 10 bases between them. Germline V CDR1 and CDR2: MNHEY, SVGAGI. The CDR3 DNA reads TGTGCCAGCAGGGGGTCGGGGGAGACCCAGTACTTC. Amino acids: CASRGSGETQYF.

This chain's CDR3 is CASSQDLSRGTEAFF. DNA of the CDR3: TGTGCCAGCAGCCAAGATCTCAGCAGGGGAACTGAAGCTTTCTTT. The chain is built from TRBV4-2 and TRBJ1-1; D is perhaps TRBD1 (6 bases). The CDR3 runs to 15 residues. V lost 0 bases and J 5 bases, leaving 13 bases between the germline ends. Germline CDR1 and CDR2: LGHNA and YNFKEQ.

This chain joins TRBV5-8 and TRBJ1-5; TRBD1 might be the D (6 bases). Germline lookup yields CDR1 SGHTS and CDR2 YDEGEE. This CDR3 comprises 15 residues. V was shortened by 0 bases and J by 7 bases, with 14 bases between the two germline ends. The CDR3 nucleotides read TGTGCCAGCAGCTTGGGCACAGGGTGGAGGCAGCCCCAGCATTTT. Translated, it gives CASSLGTGWRQPQHF.

The chain combines TRBV19 with TRBJ1-3, with 8 bases lining up with TRBD1. This CDR3 has 14 residues. The junction had 6 bases not matched to a gene; V was cut back by 6 bases and J by 5 bases. The V gene's germline CDR1 is LNHDA and CDR2 SQIVND (reference sequence). CDR3 DNA: TGTGCCAGTAGGGGGACAGGATCGCGAAACACCATATATTTT. Translated, it gives CASRGTGSRNTIYF.

CDR3 coding DNA: TGTGCCAGTAGTATGTTGGGTCAGGGGCCCTTCTATGGCTACACCTTC. Protein product: CASSMLGQGPFYGYTF. V is TRBV19 and J is TRBJ1-2; D is possibly TRBD1 (6 bases). Germline V gene lookup returns CDR1 LNHDA and CDR2 SQIVND (reference sequence). This CDR3 has 16 residues. Trimming left V 3 bases short and J 4 bases short, with 18 bases between.

This chain uses TRBV27 with TRBJ2-1; 8 bases map to TRBD1. V dropped 0 bases and J dropped 6; count of bases not matched to a gene: 4. Germline V gene data show CDR1 as MNHEY and CDR2 as SMNVEV (reference sequence). The CDR3 spans 15 residues. As DNA, the CDR3 is TGTGCCAGCAGTTTATCGGACAGGGTGGGCAATGAGCAGTTCTTC. It specifies CASSLSDRVGNEQFF.

The chain uses TRBV24-1 and TRBJ1-4; 7 bases line up with TRBD1. CDR3 length: 16 amino acids. V gave up 2 bases and J gave up 8 bases; unmatched junction bases: 10. The germline V gene has CDR1 KGHDR and CDR2 SFDVKD. The CDR3 loop reads CATSDSQGLVEEKLFF. The CDR3 DNA sequence: TGTGCCACCAGTGATTCACAGGGGTTAGTAGAAGAAAAACTGTTTTTT.

The chain uses TRBV30 and TRBJ1-4; a weak D match, TRBD1 (6 bases). Germline loops: CDR1 GTSNPN, CDR2 SVGIG (reference sequence). This CDR3 spans 14 amino acids. V gave up 0 bases and J gave up 7 bases, with 12 bases separating them. The CDR3: CAWSVKGGGEKLFF. The CDR3 DNA sequence: TGTGCCTGGAGTGTAAAAGGGGGGGGTGAAAAACTGTTTTTT.

In its sample, this clone was seen once. The genes are TRBV4-3 and TRBJ2-3, with D perhaps TRBD2 (5 bases). The V end was cut by 4 bases, the J end by 4 bases, with 12 bases between. Germline V lookup: CDR1 LGHNA, CDR2 YSLEER. The CDR3 loop spans 14 amino acids. This chain's CDR3 is CASSPSRAADTQYF. Here the CDR3 DNA reads TGCGCCAGCAGCCCGTCGAGGGCTGCAGATACGCAGTATTTT.

V and J are TRBV15 and TRBJ1-2; D may be TRBD1 (6 bases). The CDR3 consists of 15 residues. The germline V and J ends were trimmed by 0 bases and 8 bases, with 16 bases remaining between them. Per the germline V gene, CDR1 is LNHNV and CDR2 is YYDKDF (reference sequence). CDR3 bases: TGTGCCACCAGCAGAGATGGACAGAGAGTGGACGGCTACACCTTC. Residues: CATSRDGQRVDGYTF.

CDR3 region: CASSPPGTGYSPLHF. The CDR3 region has the DNA TGTGCCAGCAGCCCCCCCGGGACAGGGTATTCACCCCTCCACTTT. V usage is TRBV7-2 and J usage is TRBJ1-6, with TRBD1 identical over 9 bases. The junction had 7 bases not matched to a gene; V was cut back by 5 bases and J by 8 bases. The V gene's germline CDR1 is SGHTA and CDR2 FQGNSA. The CDR3 runs to 15 residues.

The V gene is TRBV5-1, the J gene TRBJ2-7, with 8 bases fitting TRBD1. V trimming: 3 bases; J trimming: 6 bases; junction bases outside the gene matches: 11. Germline CDR1 is SGHRS and CDR2 is YFSETQ. The CDR3 sequence is 15 residues long. The CDR3 bases are TGCGCCAGCAGCTCCACGACAGGGGTAAGGGGCGAGCAGTACTTC. It specifies CASSSTTGVRGEQYF.